This TCR beta chain was captured by sequencing in a study of cytomegalovirus exposure and HLA in healthy donors. Study-wide findings and caveats: Earlier analysis found most TCR beta V segments productive about 87% or about 30% of the time.

Both 60 Vbeta primers and 13 Jbeta primers went into the PCR. This table comes from immunoSEQ multiplex PCR, and its TCRdb copy is limited to in-frame clones, with some not included. The sample has around 180,000 clones; more than 75% are singletons. The table lists this clone with a count of one. The target antigen is unknown. The CDR3 spans 14 residues. In germline, CDR1 is MNHEY, CDR2 SMNVEV (reference sequence). Trimming left V 3 bases short and J 7 bases short, with 12 bases between. The TCR originated in a young woman in good health and CMV-seronegative. The chain employs TRBV27 and TRBJ2-2; TRBD2 might be the D (5 bases). Source material: PBMCs. The CDR3 DNA sequence: TGTGCCAGCAGTTTTTTGACTCGGGGCGGGGAGCTGTTTTTT. This encodes CASSFLTRGGELFF.